A single sample is the source of the 6 T cell receptor beta chains below, sequenced in a study of identical twins (dated by TCRdb to about 2016). The library relied on 5' RACE. Sequenced using an Illumina HiSeq 2000. The raw public data were reprocessed by TCRdb itself: fastp quality trimming at Q25, MiXCR clonotype calling, in-frame beta chains only. Each CDR3 protein gets just one entry, which takes the most common genes and DNA from the rows behind it. This sample gives around 1.7 million distinct CDR3 sequences in total; roughly a third of them show up just once. 0.25% to 0.3% of the sample is in the top ten clones. Sequenced material: cord blood. These receptors were collected from a newborn girl in good health.

This chain joins TRBV7-9 and TRBJ1-4, with D possibly matching TRBD1 (6 bases). V was trimmed by 5 bases and J by 4 bases, leaving 17 bases between them. The CDR3 contains 16 residues. Germline CDR1 is SEHNR and CDR2 is FQNEAQ (reference sequence). The CDR3 DNA follows: TGTGCCAGCAGCCCTGGGGACACAGTTTATAATGAAAAACTGTTTTTT. Amino acid sequence: CASSPGDTVYNEKLFF. The complete variable domain, with remaining parts taken from reference TRBV7-9 and TRBJ1-4, reads DTGVSQNPRHKITKRGQNVTFRCDPISEHNRLYWYRQTLGQGPEFLTYFQNEAQLEKSRLLSDRFSAERPKGSFSTLEIQRTEQGDSAMYLCASSPGDTVYNEKLFFGSGTQLSVL.

The rearrangement links TRBV12-5 to TRBJ2-1; 8 bases agree with TRBD2. The CDR3 loop spans 18 amino acids. V shed 3 bases, J shed 7 bases, and the junction held 17 bases outside the gene matches. Germline CDR1 LGHNT, CDR2 FRNRAP. The CDR3 DNA follows: TGTGCTAGTGGTTTTTTCCCTCGGACTTTGACTAGCGTTAATGAGCAGTTCTTC. Protein sequence: CASGFFPRTLTSVNEQFF. The full variable domain, its missing parts supplied by reference TRBV12-5 and TRBJ2-1, is DARVTQTPRHKVTEMGQEVTMRCQPILGHNTVFWYRQTMMQGLELLAYFRNRAPLDDSGMPKDRFSAEMPDATLATLKIQPSEPRDSAVYFCASGFFPRTLTSVNEQFFGPGTRLTVL.

This clonotype was detected only a few times. The genes are TRBV20-1 and TRBJ2-7; weak D call: TRBD1 (6 bases). The CDR3 contains 13 residues. Trimming took off 3 bases at V and 2 bases at J, with 11 bases between the two ends. Germline lookup yields CDR1 DFQATT and CDR2 SNEGSKA (reference sequence). CDR3 sequence: CSASGDTTYEQYF. Here the CDR3 DNA reads TGCAGTGCTAGCGGGGACACTACCTACGAGCAGTACTTC.

The CDR3 is CASSFRGGGYEQYF. Written as DNA, the CDR3 is TGTGCCAGCAGCTTCAGGGGAGGCGGCTACGAGCAGTACTTC. J is TRBJ2-7 and V is TRBV7-9; tentatively, D is TRBD1 or TRBD2 (6 bases each). Germline CDR1 reads SEHNR; CDR2 reads FQNEAQ (reference sequence). The CDR3 runs to 14 residues. The V end lost 3 bases, the J end lost 3 bases, and 12 bases lay between the germline ends.

V is TRBV7-9 and J is TRBJ1-1; unclear D gene. From germline, CDR1 is SEHNR and CDR2 FQNEAQ (reference sequence). The CDR3 is 15 residues long. V was trimmed by 2 bases and J by 1 base, leaving 11 bases between them. The CDR3 loop is CASSLQVMGNTEAFF. DNA for the CDR3: TGTGCCAGCAGCTTACAGGTCATGGGGAACACTGAAGCTTTCTTT.

The sample holds a few counts of this clonotype. The gene calls are TRBV7-9 and TRBJ2-1; TRBD2 is a possible D gene (5 bases). The germline V gene encodes CDR1 SEHNR and CDR2 FQNEAQ (reference sequence). The CDR3 is 16 residues long. Trimming shortened V by 5 bases and J by 2 bases, and 16 bases separated the two germline ends. The CDR3 reads CASSHTGSYPYNEQFF. Here the CDR3 DNA reads TGTGCCAGCAGCCACACGGGGTCGTACCCCTACAATGAGCAGTTCTTC.